The 30 T cell receptor beta chains below all came from one sample that was sequenced in a study of T cell changes during pregnancy in multiple sclerosis. TCRdb keeps only in-frame clones here, not all; method: immunoSEQ multiplex PCR. The data show under 130,000 clones, approximately 90% seen once. The material sequenced was peripheral blood, taken after pregnancy. These receptors were taken from a female donor with multiple sclerosis, enrolled in a pregnancy study.

Only one count was recorded for this clone. Additional DNA sequences in this sample encode the identical CDR3. The chain couples TRBV18 to TRBJ1-1; 9 nucleotides agree with TRBD1. Trimming at V came to 3 bases and at J to 1 base, leaving 0 bases not matched to a gene. CDR1 is KGHSH and CDR2 is LQKENI in the germline V gene. This CDR3 region has 14 residues. DNA of the CDR3: TGTGCCAGCTCACCGGGACAGGGGAACACTGAAGCTTTCTTT. Its protein is CASSPGQGNTEAFF.

This rearrangement joins TRBV15 to TRBJ1-3, with a weak D call TRBD1 (5 bases). The CDR3 spans 15 residues. Trimming left V 2 bases short and J 0 bases short, with 8 bases between. The germline V gene has CDR1 LNHNV and CDR2 YYDKDF (reference sequence). DNA for the CDR3: TGTGCCACCAGCAGAAACAGGCTCTCTGGAAACACCATATATTTT. This sequence encodes CATSRNRLSGNTIYF.

The chain joins TRBV18 to TRBJ1-1, with D possibly being TRBD1 (5 bases). The CDR3 is 14 amino acids. In germline, CDR1 is KGHSH, CDR2 LQKENI. Trimming removed 3 bases at V and 2 bases at J, with 10 bases between. The CDR3 coding sequence is TGTGCCAGCTCACCTGGACACGCCAACACTGAAGCTTTCTTT. It translates to CASSPGHANTEAFF.

This clone was detected only once. The chain has TRBV11-2 and TRBJ2-6, with no clear D. This CDR3 has 19 amino acids. Trimming stripped 2 bases from V and 0 bases from J, with 17 bases between. Germline V gene data show CDR1 as SGHAT and CDR2 as FQNNGV. The CDR3 DNA is TGTGCCAGCAGCTTACTTAGGAGCGTTCAAAGCTCTGGGGCCAACGTCCTGACTTTC. This translates into CASSLLRSVQSSGANVLTF.

The chain links TRBV7-3 to TRBJ1-1, with D tentatively TRBD1 (5 bases). Trimming took 4 bases from V and 4 from J, leaving 13 bases between them. From germline, CDR1 is SGHTA and CDR2 FQGTGA. The CDR3 is 14 residues long. The CDR3 nucleotides read TGTGCCAGCAGCTCGGGGGTGGGGAGCACTGAAGCTTTCTTT. Its protein product is CASSSGVGSTEAFF.

The chain recombines TRBV7-9 with TRBJ2-7; D call uncertain. The CDR3 spans 12 residues. The V gene's germline CDR1 is SEHNR and CDR2 FQNEAQ (reference sequence). The V end lost 5 bases, the J end lost 9 bases, and 14 bases lay between the germline ends. CDR3 DNA: TGTGCCAGCAGCCTTTCCCAGGAAGGGCAGTACTTC. It encodes CASSLSQEGQYF.

The V call is TRBV4-2, the J call TRBJ2-1; 9 bases agree with TRBD2. V shed 0 bases, J shed 5 bases, and the junction held 8 bases outside the gene matches. The CDR3 length is 17 residues. Germline CDR1 LGHNA, CDR2 YNFKEQ. CDR3 in DNA: TGTGCCAGCAGCCAAGAACCCGGGGCTAGCGGGGACAATGAGCAGTTCTTC. Its protein is CASSQEPGASGDNEQFF.

The V call is TRBV4-2, the J call TRBJ1-2, with D possibly matching TRBD1 (5 bases). The CDR3 is made up of 15 amino acids. V was cut by 1 base and J by 2 bases, with 11 bases left in between. The germline V gene encodes CDR1 LGHNA and CDR2 YNFKEQ. In DNA form, the CDR3 reads TGTGCCAGCAGCCAAGGGGACGGGGGGAACTATGGCTACACCTTC. This codes for CASSQGDGGNYGYTF.

The rearrangement uses TRBV5-1 and TRBJ1-1; D is perhaps TRBD1 (6 bases). The CDR3 is made up of 12 amino acids. Germline CDR1 is SGHRS and CDR2 is YFSETQ. Trimming pared 4 bases from V and 10 bases from J, leaving 14 bases between. The CDR3 reads CASSPEGGGAFF. The CDR3 DNA sequence: TGCGCCAGCAGCCCCGAGGGAGGGGGAGCTTTCTTT. The entire variable domain, with the rest obtained from reference TRBV5-1 and TRBJ1-1, is as follows: KAGVTQTPRYLIKTRGQQVTLSCSPISGHRSVSWYQQTPGQGLQFLFEYFSETQRNKGNFPGRFSGRQFSNSRSEMNVSTLELGDSALYLCASSPEGGGAFFGQGTRLTVV.

This clone showed up just once. CDR3 bases: TGTGCCAGCAGCTTGCGGGCCATCGGGAAGGGAAACACCATATATTTT. Translation: CASSLRAIGKGNTIYF. The chain uses TRBV21-1 and TRBJ1-3. TRBV21-1 is given as a pseudogene. The CDR3 spans 16 residues.

This chain joins TRBV27 and TRBJ1-5; maybe TRBD1 (6 bases). The CDR3 contains 17 residues. V lost 4 bases to trimming and J lost 0 bases, with 16 bases between them. CDR1 and CDR2 from the germline V gene are MNHEY and SMNVEV (reference sequence). CDR3: CASSSLRDKYSNQPQHF. In DNA, the CDR3 is TGTGCCAGCAGTTCCCTCCGGGACAAATATAGCAATCAGCCCCAGCATTTT.

The rearrangement uses TRBV5-5 and TRBJ2-7; 9 bases are a match to TRBD2. This CDR3 has 19 residues. Germline trimming cut 0 bases from V and 2 bases from J; bases unmatched to any gene: 15. Germline CDR1 and CDR2: SGHKS and YYEKEE (reference sequence). CDR3 nucleotide sequence: TGTGCCAGCAGCTTGGCTTTAGGTCGGCTAGCGGGGCGTACCTACGAGCAGTACTTC. Translation: CASSLALGRLAGRTYEQYF.

This chain uses TRBV6-5 with TRBJ2-7, with D hard to call. V was clipped by 2 bases and J by 3 bases, with 8 bases between them. The germline gives CDR1 MNHEY, CDR2 SVGAGI. CDR3 length: 13 residues. This CDR3 is CASSYDKDYEQYF. DNA of the CDR3: TGTGCCAGCAGTTACGACAAAGACTACGAGCAGTACTTC.

The V call is TRBV5-1, the J call TRBJ2-1; 12 nucleotides line up with TRBD2. The length of the CDR3 is 15 residues. Germline-derived CDR1 and CDR2 are SGHRS and YFSETQ. The V segment lost 6 bases and the J segment 4 bases; nucleotides outside the gene matches: 5. CDR3 in amino acids: CASTPGLAGYNEQFF. CDR3 nucleotides: TGCGCCAGCACCCCAGGACTAGCGGGGTACAATGAGCAGTTCTTC.

This clone was seen only once. V gene TRBV9 combines with J gene TRBJ1-4; TRBD1 matches 7 bases. The CDR3 consists of 15 residues. Losses at the gene ends were 3 bases for V and 5 bases for J; bases not matched to a gene: 7. Germline V gives CDR1 SGDLS, CDR2 YYNGEE. CDR3 nucleotides: TGTGCCAGCAGCGCAGAGGGACAGCGGAATGAAAAACTGTTTTTT. It specifies CASSAEGQRNEKLFF.

CDR3 in DNA: TGTGCCAGCAGAACTTCAGGGGGCGACGGCTACACCTTC. Translation gives CASRTSGGDGYTF. This chain uses TRBV6-5 with TRBJ1-2; 8 nucleotides line up with TRBD1. This CDR3 is built from 13 residues. The germline V gene has CDR1 MNHEY and CDR2 SVGAGI. The V gene end was trimmed by 6 bases and the J gene end by 8 bases; junction bases not matched to a gene: 8.

This clone was seen only once. The chain uses TRBV5-1 and TRBJ2-4; 7 nucleotides line up with TRBD1. Trimming at V came to 0 bases and at J to 0 bases, leaving 3 bases not matched to a gene. The CDR3 extends over 16 amino acids. CDR1 is SGHRS, CDR2 YFSETQ, per germline. DNA of the CDR3: TGCGCCAGCAGCTTGGGACAGGGAATAGCCAAAAACATTCAGTACTTC. Translation gives CASSLGQGIAKNIQYF. Drawing the rest from reference TRBV5-1 and TRBJ2-4, the complete variable domain is KAGVTQTPRYLIKTRGQQVTLSCSPISGHRSVSWYQQTPGQGLQFLFEYFSETQRNKGNFPGRFSGRQFSNSRSEMNVSTLELGDSALYLCASSLGQGIAKNIQYFGAGTRLSVL.

The rearrangement joins TRBV21-1 to TRBJ2-7; the listed D gene, TRBD2, was not tested against the DNA. TRBV21-1 is noted as a pseudogene. This CDR3 is 13 amino acids long. CDR3 protein: CASSTSGPYEQYF. DNA for the CDR3: TGTGCCAGCAGTACTAGCGGACCCTACGAGCAGTACTTC.

V gene TRBV15 combines with J gene TRBJ1-1; possibly TRBD1 for D (6 bases). The CDR3 contains 14 residues. With 0 bases removed from V and 6 bases from J, the gap between germline ends came to 11 bases. CDR1 is LNHNV and CDR2 is YYDKDF in the germline V gene (reference sequence). CDR3 sequence reads: CATSRDGGVAEAFF. The CDR3 DNA reads as TGTGCCACCAGCAGAGATGGGGGCGTCGCTGAAGCTTTCTTT.

This clone was detected once. The gene calls are TRBV21-1 and TRBJ1-5; TRBD1, the table's D call, was not compared with the DNA. TRBV21-1 is classified as a pseudogene. The CDR3 has 13 residues. CDR3 DNA sequence: TGTGCCAGCAGCAACAGGGTGGCTCAGCCCCAGCATTTT. Its protein is CASSNRVAQPQHF.

The gene calls are TRBV30 and TRBJ2-5; 9 bases line up with TRBD1. CDR1 and CDR2 (germline): GTSNPN, SVGIG (reference sequence). This CDR3 region has 12 residues. The V segment lost 5 bases and the J segment 2 bases; nucleotides outside the gene matches: 0. CDR3 residues: CAWDRGQETQYF. CDR3 in DNA: TGTGCCTGGGACAGGGGGCAAGAGACCCAGTACTTC. The variable domain in full, completed from reference TRBV30 and TRBJ2-5, reads SQTIHQWPATLVQPVGSPLSLECTVEGTSNPNLYWYRQAAGRGLQLLFYSVGIGQISSEVPQNLSASRPQDRQFILSSKKLLLSDSGFYLCAWDRGQETQYFGPGTRLLVL.

The J gene is TRBJ2-1, the V gene TRBV7-3; 9 bases agree with TRBD2. The CDR3 totals 15 residues. Germline values: CDR1 SGHTA, CDR2 FQGTGA. J gave up 8 bases and V 5 bases, and 10 bases lay outside the gene matches. In DNA form, the CDR3 reads TGTGCCAGCAGCCAGGAGGGAGCGGGAGGCGATGAGCAGTTCTTC. Protein product: CASSQEGAGGDEQFF. Looking up the rest from reference TRBV7-3 and TRBJ2-1 gives the full variable domain: GAGVSQTPSNKVTEKGKYVELRCDPISGHTALYWYRQSLGQGPEFLIYFQGTGAADDSGLPNDRFFAVRPEGSVSTLKIQRTERGDSAVYLCASSQEGAGGDEQFFGPGTRLTVL.

CDR3 in DNA: TGTGCCAGCAGCTCCCAGACTAGCGGGAGGAGTGTCTACGAGCAGTACTTC. This sequence encodes CASSSQTSGRSVYEQYF. The chain joins TRBV7-2 to TRBJ2-7; TRBD2 matches at 13 bases. Germline V gene lookup returns CDR1 SGHTA and CDR2 FQGNSA. There are 17 residues in the CDR3. Germline trimming cut 4 bases from V and 3 bases from J; bases unmatched to any gene: 9.

This CDR3 is CASRDRGFTKQYF. The DNA for the CDR3 is TGTGCCAGCCGGGACAGGGGATTTACGAAGCAGTACTTC. J is TRBJ2-7 and V is TRBV28; 10 bases fit TRBD1. Germline V gene lookup returns CDR1 MDHEN and CDR2 SYDVKM. V trimming: 8 bases; J trimming: 8 bases; junction bases outside the gene matches: 9. This CDR3 is built from 13 residues. The complete variable domain, with remaining parts taken from reference TRBV28 and TRBJ2-7, reads DVKVTQSSRYLVKRTGEKVFLECVQDMDHENMFWYRQDPGLGLRLIYFSYDVKMKEKGDIPEGYSVSREKKERFSLILESASTNQTSMYLCASRDRGFTKQYFGPGTRLTVT.

This clone has just one count. The V call is TRBV9, the J call TRBJ2-5; D may be TRBD2 (6 bases). With 0 bases removed from V and 4 bases from J, the gap between germline ends came to 13 bases. This CDR3 has 15 residues. Germline assignment: CDR1 SGDLS and CDR2 YYNGEE. The CDR3 DNA is TGTGCCAGCAGCGTAGAGGGCTCCGGGAGAGAGACCCAGTACTTC. It codes for CASSVEGSGRETQYF.

This chain joins TRBV27 and TRBJ2-1; 10 bases map to TRBD2. This CDR3 has 17 residues. CDR1 and CDR2 (germline): MNHEY, SMNVEV (reference sequence). After removal of 7 bases from V and 4 bases from J, the junction contained 13 bases not matched to a gene. CDR3 in amino acids: CASKFWGPSGGYNEQFF. The CDR3, as DNA: TGTGCCAGCAAGTTTTGGGGTCCTAGCGGGGGATACAATGAGCAGTTCTTC.

The chain carries TRBV5-8 and TRBJ2-5; 10 bases are shared with TRBD2. The CDR3 extends over 19 amino acids. The V and J ends lost 0 bases and 1 base, in that order; junction bases with no gene match: 12. The germline gives CDR1 SGHTS, CDR2 YDEGEE. The chain's CDR3 is CASSLEGLASGGPQETQYF. CDR3 DNA sequence: TGTGCCAGCAGCTTGGAAGGTTTGGCTAGCGGGGGCCCCCAAGAGACCCAGTACTTC. Full variable domain (rest looked up from reference TRBV5-8 and TRBJ2-5): EAGVTQSPTHLIKTRGQQATLRCSPISGHTSVYWYQQALGLGLQFLLWYDEGEERNRGNFPPRFSGRQFPNYSSELNVNALELEDSALYLCASSLEGLASGGPQETQYFGPGTRLLVL.

The rearrangement joins TRBV7-6 to TRBJ2-1; D gene unclear. Trimming pared 2 bases from V and 2 bases from J, leaving 16 bases between. The CDR3 runs 17 residues. In germline, CDR1 is SGHVS, CDR2 FNYEAQ. The chain's CDR3 is CASSLTVAPVAYNEQFF. CDR3 DNA: TGTGCCAGCAGCTTAACCGTGGCCCCAGTGGCCTACAATGAGCAGTTCTTC.

V and J are TRBV2 and TRBJ2-7, with D tentatively TRBD2 (5 bases). The V end was cut by 7 bases, the J end by 2 bases, with 9 bases between. The germline gives CDR1 SNHLY, CDR2 FYNNEI. The CDR3 is 12 amino acids. The CDR3 region has the DNA TGTGCCAGCAATGGGGAGCCCTACGAGCAGTACTTC. Its translation: CASNGEPYEQYF.

The gene calls are TRBV2 and TRBJ2-5, with TRBD2 identical over 9 bases. There are 14 residues in the CDR3. V lost 6 bases and J lost 4; bases outside the gene matches: 6. Germline CDR1 and CDR2: SNHLY and FYNNEI. The CDR3 here is CASRGGLASETQYF. In DNA form, the CDR3 reads TGTGCCAGCAGAGGGGGACTAGCTTCAGAGACCCAGTACTTC.